Listed below are T cell receptor beta chains from one sample, sequenced in a study of long-term antiretroviral therapy in people with HIV. TCRdb's table, derived via immunoSEQ multiplex PCR, lists solely in-frame clones and lacks some. The profile shows around 25,000 clones, about four fifths of them singletons. Specimen: unsorted PBMCs, collected 3 years after starting antiretroviral therapy. These receptors were collected from a man younger than 30 with HIV. Each CDR3 is given without its conserved first and last residue. The D gene is left open where the match is weak.

>TRBV29-1|TRBJ1-1|TRBD1
SGRGPGTEAF
>TRBV27|TRBJ1-2|TRBD1
ASSSGQGPYGYT
>TRBV25-1|TRBJ2-2|-
ASSGFPTNTGELF
>TRBV4-1|TRBJ2-2|-
ASSQDPGRGRLGLGGELF
>TRBV2|TRBJ2-5|TRBD1
ASSVSTGRQETQY
>TRBV5-1|TRBJ1-1|-
ASTPGDGDMNTEAF
>TRBV7-9|TRBJ1-2|-
ASSLGQNYGYT
>TRBV11-2|TRBJ1-6|-
ASRLGLGNSPLH
>TRBV27|TRBJ2-4|-
ASSLWALAKNIQY
>TRBV7-9|TRBJ2-2|-
ASSLAFDRGPNTGELF
>TRBV13|TRBJ2-1|TRBD2
ASSQTGTTYNEQF
>TRBV7-3|TRBJ1-1|-
ASSFGGGTEAF
>TRBV19|TRBJ1-1|-
ATTPQHGMNTEAF
>TRBV9|TRBJ1-6|-
ASSVSLGYNSPLH
>TRBV5-1|TRBJ1-2|-
ASSGGANGYT
>TRBV2|TRBJ2-3|-
AINDPDTQY
>TRBV11-3|TRBJ2-3|TRBD2
ASSSDSGGGTDTQY
>TRBV6-5|TRBJ2-5|-
ASSLLGTDGETQY
>TRBV30|TRBJ2-7|-
AWSLGRAYEQY
>TRBV4-1|TRBJ1-5|-
ASSQRWGLPNQPQH
>TRBV7-9|TRBJ1-6|-
ASSSLDTPLH
>TRBV7-2|TRBJ2-1|-
ASSPGGSYNEQF
>TRBV5-1|TRBJ2-1|TRBD2
ASSFGAGGMDEQF